Reported below is one T cell receptor (beta chain). It lacks a known antigen. No much larger clonotype is one base removed from it; base qualities were not supplied. Peripheral blood CD8+ and CD4+ T cells from healthy donors, Susac syndrome patients and multiple sclerosis patients were profiled by high-throughput TCR beta sequencing. The Susac syndrome patients fulfilled recently defined diagnostic criteria for either definite or probable disease. CD8+ TEMRA cells were enriched by FACS, while bulk CD8+ and CD4+ T cells were purified by magnetic negative isolation. Blood was collected in EDTA tubes and processed within 24 hours, with PBMCs isolated through density gradient centrifugation. PBMCs destined for TCR sequencing were cryopreserved in liquid nitrogen and later thawed in a 37 °C water bath. Purity of sorted or isolated CD4+, CD8+ and CD8+ TEMRA cells was at least 90%. From cysteine to phenylalanine, the CDR3 is 17 amino acids long. CDR3 DNA is the only sequence kept; it has 51 bases, read in frame from the first base. Trimming removed 4 bases from V and 7 bases from J, leaving 20 bases between the germline ends. The germline V gene sets CDR1 to MNHNS and CDR2 to SASEGT.

RNA was extracted with the RNeasy kit and roughly 0.5 to 1 ug was reverse transcribed using random hexamers. TCR beta CDR3 regions were amplified with the immunoSEQ multiplex PCR assay covering 54 Vbeta and 13 Jbeta segments. To correct PCR amplification bias, a synthetic template baseline was used for both primer optimization and computational correction. The original methods were these. Only productive sequences were kept, with reads annotated to V, D and J genes according to IMGT and analyzed in immunoSEQ Analyzer. Clonality was computed as one minus Shannon entropy normalized by log2 of the number of productive unique sequences. For each patient and control, public and private clones were evaluated within the 100 most prevalent clones. Clones were defined as Susac-specific when absent from the healthy and MS cohorts, from approximately 970 published viral clones and from other ImmuneACCESS disease sequences. The public reads were run again by TCRdb, first through fastp at Q25 and then through MiXCR, and only productive beta chains were kept. Rows merge per CDR3 protein into single entries with the most common DNA and genes. The V and J calls and clone size come from TCRdb's table, not from the authors' own analysis. The sample includes tens of thousands of distinct CDR3 sequences, with 96% observed a single time. Roughly 0.62% of the sample belongs to the ten largest clones.

The data were taken from a study of CD8 T cells in Susac syndrome (dated by TCRdb to between 2019 and 2020). In the study overall: Among the sequenced Susac syndrome patients, five or six had clinically active disease and fewer than ten were in clinical remission. CD8+ T cell repertoire clonality was compared between some 12 healthy donors, roughly 14 Susac syndrome patients and fewer than 19 multiple sclerosis patients. Whether CD8+ T cell activation and differentiation in Susac syndrome was antigen driven was tested using repertoire sequencing. Susac syndrome patients were therapy-naive, on corticosteroids (some also receiving IVIg), or on IVIg alone at blood withdrawal. What the authors observed across the whole study: Clonal expansion was observed in Susac syndrome CD8+ repertoires, with the highest expansion in CD8+ TEMRA cells and greater expansion in clinically active than in remitting patients. The number of individuals in the TCR sequencing and HLA analysis was acknowledged as relatively small. Looking at Susac-specific public clones, the researchers identified about 15 in the total CD8+ repertoire and 4 or 5 in the CD8+ TEMRA repertoire.

Sample: CD8+ T cells from PBMCs. The chain employs TRBV6-1 and TRBJ1-6; tentative D gene TRBD1, with 5 bases matching. The receptor comes from a human donor with Susac syndrome. The CDR3 loop reads CASSGRGATYENSPLHF. At the DNA level, the sequence is TGTGCCAGCAGTGGCCGAGGGGCCACGTATGAGAATTCACCCCTCCACTTT.